These 9 T cell receptor beta chains were all obtained from the same sample, sequenced in a study of neurological immune-mediated disorders. TCRdb reprocessed the 5' RACE reads via MiXCR and lists one record per CDR3 protein. The table lists 69,000 or so distinct CDR3 sequences, approximately 4.6% of them singletons, with around 2.2% in the top ten. The sequencing sample was made of PBMCs. The source is a woman aged 70-85 years with multiple sclerosis.

Many counts were recorded for this clonotype. This chain uses TRBV12-3 or TRBV12-4 with TRBJ1-4, with 7 bases aligning to TRBD1. Trimming cost V 7 bases and J 3 bases; bases outside gene matches: 5. The CDR3 is 14 residues long. DNA for the CDR3: TGTGCCAGCATTCACAGGGGATCTAATGAAAAACTGTTTTTT. It is translated as CASIHRGSNEKLFF.

This chain joins TRBV4-3 and TRBJ2-2; TRBD2 agrees at 12 bases. The CDR3 is 16 residues long. Trimming at V came to 1 base and at J to 6 bases, leaving 3 bases not matched to a gene. CDR1 and CDR2 from the germline V gene are LGHNA and YSLEER. This chain's CDR3 is CASSQGTSGEPGELFF. Here the CDR3 DNA reads TGCGCCAGCAGCCAAGGGACTAGCGGGGAGCCCGGGGAGCTGTTTTTT.

The sample holds many counts of this clonotype. The chain uses TRBV11-2 and TRBJ2-1, with 8 bases identical to TRBD2. The CDR3 has 17 residues. Germline-derived CDR1 and CDR2 are SGHAT and FQNNGV. V trimming: 6 bases; J trimming: 8 bases; junction bases outside the gene matches: 18. CDR3 nucleotide sequence: TGTGCCAGCAGAACAGGAGCCGGGACTAGACTTCTGGATGAGCAGTTCTTC. Amino acids: CASRTGAGTRLLDEQFF.

This clonotype was counted ten times or more. The CDR3 sequence is CASSSLLRGTGGEKLFF. The CDR3 DNA sequence: TGTGCCAGCAGCTCCCTACTTCGGGGGACAGGGGGTGAAAAACTGTTTTTT. V gene TRBV5-6 combines with J gene TRBJ1-4, with 11 bases that match TRBD1. V was pared by 3 bases and J by 7 bases, with 11 bases of the junction left unmatched. In germline, CDR1 is SGHDT, CDR2 YYEEEE. The CDR3 loop spans 17 amino acids. Using reference TRBV5-6 and TRBJ1-4 for the parts outside the CDR3, the full variable domain is DAGVTQSPTHLIKTRGQQVTLRCSPKSGHDTVSWYQQALGQGPQFIFQYYEEEERQRGNFPDRFSGHQFPNYSSELNVNALLLGDSALYLCASSSLLRGTGGEKLFFGSGTQLSVL.

There are many counts of this clonotype. V gene TRBV6-5 combines with J gene TRBJ2-1; D may be TRBD1 or TRBD2 (7 bases each). Per the germline V gene, CDR1 is MNHEY and CDR2 is SVGAGI. This CDR3 has 16 residues. Trimming took 7 bases from V and 5 from J, leaving 21 bases between them. CDR3 sequence (DNA): TGTGCCAGCATCTCGGGGAGGGGGCCGGTGAACAATGAGCAGTTCTTC. Its protein product is CASISGRGPVNNEQFF.

This clonotype came up a few times. The rearrangement joins TRBV6-6 to TRBJ2-1; possible D gene TRBD2, 5 bases. This CDR3 spans 14 amino acids. From germline, CDR1 is MNHNY and CDR2 SVGAGI (reference sequence). V was shortened by 5 bases and J by 5 bases, with 13 bases between the two germline ends. CDR3 sequence: CASSGPRENNEQFF. The CDR3 bases are TGTGCCAGCAGTGGCCCGAGGGAGAACAATGAGCAGTTCTTC.

V gene TRBV20-1 combines with J gene TRBJ2-3; 9 nucleotides match TRBD1. The CDR3 runs to 12 residues. Germline V CDR1 and CDR2: DFQATT, SNEGSKA (reference sequence). V was clipped by 5 bases and J by 9 bases; unmatched bases: 6. Here the CDR3 reads CSAASGTGTQYF. CDR3 coding DNA: TGCAGTGCTGCCTCCGGGACAGGGACGCAGTATTTT.

This clonotype was detected many times. The J gene is TRBJ1-5, the V gene TRBV6-5; tentative D call: TRBD1 (5 bases). Trimming shortened V by 0 bases and J by 7 bases, and 10 bases separated the two germline ends. Germline-derived CDR1 and CDR2 are MNHEY and SVGAGI. The CDR3 sequence is 14 residues long. The CDR3 sequence: CASSYSGGVQPQHF. Here the CDR3 DNA reads TGTGCCAGCAGTTACTCGGGAGGGGTCCAGCCCCAGCATTTT.

The table lists this clonotype with a few counts. J is TRBJ2-2 and V is TRBV7-8; tentative D call: TRBD2 (6 bases). Between the trimmed V and J ends, which lost 3 bases and 4 bases, there was a span of 15 bases. Germline CDR1 is SGHVS and CDR2 is FQNEAQ. The CDR3 is 16 amino acids. The CDR3, as DNA: TGTGCCAGCAGCTTCGATGGGGGGACGGGCACCGGGGAGCTGTTTTTT. Protein product: CASSFDGGTGTGELFF. The complete variable domain, with remaining parts taken from reference TRBV7-8 and TRBJ2-2, reads GAGVSQSPRYKVAKRGQDVALRCDPISGHVSLFWYQQALGQGPEFLTYFQNEAQLDKSGLPSDRFFAERPEGSVSTLKIQRTQQEDSAVYLCASSFDGGTGTGELFFGEGSRLTVL.